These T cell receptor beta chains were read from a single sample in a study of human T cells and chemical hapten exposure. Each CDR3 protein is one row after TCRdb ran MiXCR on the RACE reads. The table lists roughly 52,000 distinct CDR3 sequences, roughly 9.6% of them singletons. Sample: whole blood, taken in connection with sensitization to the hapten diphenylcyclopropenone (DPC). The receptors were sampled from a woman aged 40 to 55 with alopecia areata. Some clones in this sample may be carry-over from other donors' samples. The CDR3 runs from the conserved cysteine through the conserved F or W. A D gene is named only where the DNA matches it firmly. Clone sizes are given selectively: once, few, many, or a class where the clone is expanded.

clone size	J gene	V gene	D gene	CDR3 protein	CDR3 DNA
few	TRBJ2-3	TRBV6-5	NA	CASSYGTVEGTDTQYF	TGTGCCAGCAGTTACGGTACGGTGGAGGGCACAGATACGCAGTATTTT
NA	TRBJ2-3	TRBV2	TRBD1	CASSDMGTENDTQYF	TGTGCCAGCAGTGACATGGGGACAGAGAATGATACGCAGTATTTT
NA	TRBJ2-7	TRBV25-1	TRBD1	CASIGTAYSSYEQYF	TGTGCCAGCATCGGGACAGCCTATTCCTCCTACGAGCAGTACTTC
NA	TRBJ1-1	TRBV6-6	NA	CASSYSIGSEAFF	TGTGCCAGCAGTTACTCGATTGGGAGTGAAGCTTTCTTT
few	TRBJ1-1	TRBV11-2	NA	CASSLSPRGSSEAFF	TGTGCCAGCAGCTTATCCCCGCGAGGGTCCTCTGAAGCTTTCTTT
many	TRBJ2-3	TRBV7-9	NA	CASSPDEGLARGTQYF	TGTGCCAGCAGCCCTGACGAAGGCCTAGCGAGGGGTACGCAGTATTTT
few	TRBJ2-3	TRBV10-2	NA	CASSSDGDTQYF	TGCGCCAGCAGTTCGGACGGAGATACGCAGTATTTT
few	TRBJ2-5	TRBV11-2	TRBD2	CASSLIGLAVHVGETQYF	TGTGCCAGCAGCTTAATAGGGCTAGCGGTCCATGTGGGAGAGACCCAGTACTTC
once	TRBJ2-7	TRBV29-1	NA	CSARLPSYEQYF	TGCAGCGCAAGACTCCCTTCTTACGAGCAGTACTTC
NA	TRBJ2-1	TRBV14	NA	CASSPRDGGNEQFF	TGTGCCAGCAGCCCGCGGGATGGGGGGAATGAGCAGTTCTTC